One sample yielded the 15 T cell receptor beta chains listed below, sequenced in a study of T cells in Graves' hyperthyroidism and ophthalmopathy. The source material, RNA transcripts, was used to amplify TCR beta CDR3 regions. RT-PCR in the first round (using the HTBI primer set) targeted the TCR CDR3. One entry per CDR3 protein results from TCRdb running MiXCR on the multiplex PCR reads. The profile shows about 280,000 distinct CDR3 sequences, approximately 26% of them singletons. Sequenced input: blood. All receptors come from a man aged 35 to 55 with Graves' hyperthyroidism that later progressed to Graves' ophthalmopathy.

This chain connects TRBV12-3 or TRBV12-4 to TRBJ2-5; a possible D gene is TRBD1 (6 bases). Trimming stripped 5 bases from V and 7 bases from J, with 14 bases between. The length of the CDR3 is 13 residues. The CDR3 spells CASSPQGFGTQYF. The CDR3 nucleotides read TGTGCCAGCAGTCCACAGGGCTTTGGGACCCAGTACTTC.

This clonotype was seen repeatedly, ten times or more. The V and J genes are TRBV6-2 or TRBV6-3 and TRBJ2-7; 10 bases agree with TRBD1. V trimming: 2 bases; J trimming: 1 base; junction bases outside the gene matches: 8. Germline V gene lookup returns CDR1 MNHEY and CDR2 SVGEGT. There are 17 residues in the CDR3. The CDR3 region is CASSYPPRTGGSYEQYF. The CDR3 coding sequence is TGTGCCAGCAGTTACCCCCCACGGACAGGGGGGTCCTACGAGCAGTACTTC.

This clonotype was seen just once. This sequence joins TRBV20-1 and TRBJ2-5; the D is unclear. CDR1 is DFQATT and CDR2 is SNEGSKA in the germline V gene (reference sequence). CDR3 size: 13 residues. V shed 8 bases and J shed 2 bases, with 15 bases lying between them. In DNA form, the CDR3 reads TGCAGTCCACCATCCACGCTTCAAGAGACCCAGTACTTC. It yields the protein CSPPSTLQETQYF.

This chain uses TRBV20-1 with TRBJ2-5; 8 positions agree with TRBD1. From germline, CDR1 is DFQATT and CDR2 SNEGSKA (reference sequence). The CDR3 loop spans 17 amino acids. V trimming: 0 bases; J trimming: 5 bases; junction bases outside the gene matches: 14. The CDR3 DNA follows: TGCAGTGCTAGAGATCTTGGGACAGGTGGACCTGAGGAGACCCAGTACTTC. Its translation: CSARDLGTGGPEETQYF.

The V gene is TRBV6-2 or TRBV6-3, the J gene TRBJ2-7; TRBD1 agrees at 7 bases. The CDR3 runs 14 residues. CDR1 is MNHEY and CDR2 is SVGEGT in the germline V gene. After removal of 6 bases from V and 5 bases from J, the junction contained 10 bases not matched to a gene. CDR3 residues: CASRAYRGLDEQYF. For the CDR3, the DNA is TGTGCCAGCAGAGCTTACAGGGGCCTCGACGAGCAGTACTTC.

This clonotype was seen many times. The J gene is TRBJ1-5, the V gene TRBV24-1; no firm D call. In germline, CDR1 is KGHDR, CDR2 SFDVKD. Trimming pared 3 bases from V and 4 bases from J, leaving 9 bases between. CDR3 length equals 14 residues. CDR3 sequence: CATSDPGSNQPQHF. In DNA, the CDR3 is TGTGCCACCAGTGATCCCGGATCAAATCAGCCCCAGCATTTT.

In its sample, this clonotype was seen many times. The chain employs TRBV28 and TRBJ1-1; 8 bases are shared with TRBD1. This CDR3 spans 16 amino acids. V lost 2 bases to trimming and J lost 1 base; unmatched junction nucleotides: 6. CDR1 is MDHEN, CDR2 SYDVKM, per germline. This chain's CDR3 is CASSLMTGVKNTEAFF. The CDR3 DNA sequence: TGTGCCAGCAGTTTAATGACAGGGGTCAAGAACACTGAAGCTTTCTTT.

Ten or more counts support this clonotype. The chain links TRBV6-5 to TRBJ1-5; no definite D call. Trimming removed 6 bases at V and 0 bases at J, with 24 bases between. The germline V gene has CDR1 MNHEY and CDR2 SVGAGI. The CDR3 runs to 19 residues. CDR3 loop: CASSPTWSTAQSSNQPQHF. The CDR3 DNA sequence: TGTGCCAGCAGCCCTACATGGTCCACAGCCCAATCTAGCAATCAGCCCCAGCATTTT.

The table lists this clonotype with many counts. V and J are TRBV2 and TRBJ2-5, with 9 bases identical to TRBD1. Trimming took 6 bases from V and 5 from J; bases not matched to a gene: 13. CDR3 length: 16 residues. Germline V gene data show CDR1 as SNHLY and CDR2 as FYNNEI. The CDR3 sequence: CASRHPRTGASETQYF. The CDR3 DNA follows: TGTGCCAGCAGACACCCCAGGACAGGGGCCTCGGAGACCCAGTACTTC.

Many counts were recorded for this clonotype. The CDR3 DNA reads TGTGCCAGCAGTTCCGGTGGGGCATCGCTCAAGCAGTACTTC. Protein sequence: CASSSGGASLKQYF. The rearrangement links TRBV6-5 to TRBJ2-7, with D maybe TRBD1 (5 bases). The ends were cut back, 4 bases at V and 8 bases at J, with 18 bases in the middle. Germline CDR1 and CDR2: MNHEY and SVGAGI. The CDR3 is made up of 14 amino acids.

This clonotype appeared many times. CDR3 in DNA: TGTGCCAGCAGCTTAGACCTCAAGAACACTGAAGCTTTCTTT. Amino acids: CASSLDLKNTEAFF. J is TRBJ1-1 and V is TRBV11-1, with D uncertain. The CDR3 is 14 amino acids. V gave up 1 base and J gave up 1 base, with 7 bases separating them. CDR1 SGHAT and CDR2 FQDESV come from the germline V gene (reference sequence).

This clonotype was recorded only once. Being one base from a much bigger clone, this may be a read error. The rearrangement links TRBV14 to TRBJ1-3; D remains ambiguous. This CDR3 has 16 amino acids. The germline CDR1 and CDR2 sequences are SGHDN and FVKESK. In DNA, the CDR3 is TGTGCCAACAGCCCGAAGGTCTTTTCCAGACCAAACACCATATATTTT. Its protein product is CANSPKVFSRPNTIYF.

The genes are TRBV10-2 and TRBJ1-1, with a possible D match to TRBD1 (6 bases). Per germline, CDR1 WSHSY and CDR2 SAAADI. The V gene lost 6 bases and the J gene lost 1 base, with 9 bases spanning the gap. This CDR3 is built from 13 residues. CDR3 DNA sequence: TGCGCCAGCAGACAGGGAGGGAACACTGAAGCTTTCTTT. The encoded protein is CASRQGGNTEAFF.

In its sample, this clonotype was seen many times. The chain is built from TRBV29-1 and TRBJ1-2; 12 positions match TRBD1. V was clipped by 3 bases and J by 10 bases; unmatched bases: 15. CDR3 size: 16 residues. Per germline, CDR1 SQVTM and CDR2 ANQGSEA. CDR3 sequence: CSVDSLPGQGARDYTF. The CDR3 coding sequence is TGCAGCGTTGACAGTTTACCGGGACAGGGGGCGAGGGACTACACCTTC.

This clonotype appeared many times. The gene calls are TRBV2 and TRBJ2-7; 8 nucleotides line up with TRBD1. This CDR3 spans 13 amino acids. Germline V gene data show CDR1 as SNHLY and CDR2 as FYNNEI. V shed 4 bases and J 4 bases; nucleotides not matched to a gene: 3. The CDR3 nucleotides read TGTGCCAGCAGTGGGACAGGGTTTTACGAGCAGTACTTC. It specifies CASSGTGFYEQYF.